This T cell receptor (beta chain) was sequenced in a study of OX40 agonist ivuxolimab in advanced cancers. Turning to the study itself: Earlier treatment with anti-PD-1, anti-PD-L1 or anti-CTLA-4 was permitted, and around 43% had received some.

This clone is medium-sized. Its target is not known. Repertoires were generated with immunoSEQ multiplex PCR, while TCRdb's copy carries only in-frame clones and drops some. The data hold some 60,000 clones, with 86% observed a single time. Unmatched junction bases numbered 15, after V lost 6 bases and J lost 3 bases. The CDR3 runs to 17 residues. Germline V gene data show CDR1 as SGHDN and CDR2 as FVKESK. Overall study findings and caveats: Both blood CD4+ and CD8+ T cells showed clonal growth by week 6 at 0.1 to 3.0 mg/kg.

This chain joins TRBV14 and TRBJ1-2, with TRBD1 identical over 8 bases. The TCR sequence derives from an adult with an advanced solid tumor such as melanoma, head and neck, liver or kidney cancer. Source: CD4+ or CD8+ T cells sorted from blood, taken in a trial of the OX40 agonist ivuxolimab. CDR3 DNA: TGTGCCAGCAGTCCCCTCCCTATGTGGGACAGGCACTATGGCTACACCTTC. Protein: CASSPLPMWDRHYGYTF.